This TCR beta chain was recovered during a study of control samples from healthy donors and cancer patients. The CDR3 runs 14 residues. V was shortened by 2 bases and J by 3 bases, with 8 bases between the two germline ends. Germline V gene lookup returns CDR1 LNHDA and CDR2 SQIVND (reference sequence). Sequencing used immunoSEQ multiplex PCR; TCRdb keeps in-frame clones, though not all of them. The data show about 130,000 clones, 91% seen once. Sequencing was done on a sample of blood. The chain couples TRBV19 to TRBJ2-1; D gene uncertain. This sequence originates from a man younger than 35 in good health. CDR3 region: CASSISQVYNEQFF. The CDR3 DNA sequence: TGTGCCAGTAGTATAAGTCAGGTCTACAATGAGCAGTTCTTC.